Listed here are 9 T cell receptor beta chains from one sample, sequenced in a study of molecular identifiers for immune sequencing clone quantification. TCRdb analysed the PCR reads with MiXCR anew, one entry per CDR3 protein. In the table there are approximately 36,000 distinct CDR3 sequences, around a sixth of which are singletons. Input material: naive CD8+ T cells from blood, with Jurkat cell RNA spiked in. Indicated subset: FACS-sorted CD8+CD4-CCR7+CD45RA+ naive T cells. The receptors derive from a human donor in good health. Some libraries in this study had Jurkat cell RNA spiked in.

This clonotype has at least ten counts. This sequence joins TRBV13 and TRBJ2-7; a weak D match, TRBD1 (6 bases). There are 15 residues in the CDR3. CDR1 and CDR2 (germline): PRHDT, FYEKMQ (reference sequence). Trimming took off 3 bases at V and 4 bases at J, with 16 bases between the two ends. CDR3 residues: CASSFSPGASYEQYF. The CDR3 region has the DNA TGTGCCAGCAGCTTTTCGCCAGGGGCCTCTTACGAGCAGTACTTC.

Of note for this clonotype: A single base separates this from a much larger clone, so it may be a read error. V is TRBV5-5 and J is TRBJ2-7; D is possibly TRBD2 (6 bases). Per the germline V gene, CDR1 is SGHKS and CDR2 is YYEKEE (reference sequence). CDR3 size: 13 residues. The CDR3 nucleotides are TGTGTCAGCAGTTTTGGACTAACCTACGAGCAGTACTTC. Translating it yields CVSSFGLTYEQYF.

This clonotype was found a few times. The germline gene is not matched at one end of the junction; a read error may be the cause. This sequence joins TRBV7-6 and TRBJ2-5, with 7 bases matching TRBD1. Germline CDR1 is SGHVS and CDR2 is FNYEAQ. The CDR3 sequence is 15 residues long. The CDR3 loop reads CASSGRQGLRETQYF. CDR3 nucleotides: TGTGCCAGCAGCGGTCGACAGGGCCTGAGGGAGACCCAGTATTTC.

This clonotype was counted ten times or more. The V gene is TRBV4-2, the J gene TRBJ2-7; a possible D gene is TRBD2 (6 bases). The CDR3 length is 15 residues. Trimming left V 4 bases short and J 5 bases short, with 18 bases between. Germline lookup yields CDR1 LGHNA and CDR2 YNFKEQ. This chain's CDR3 is CASSRGVIDRHEQYF. The CDR3 bases are TGTGCCAGCAGCCGCGGGGTTATAGATCGGCACGAGCAGTACTTC.

Regarding this clonotype: Being one base from a much bigger clone, this may be a read error. This chain connects TRBV20-1 to TRBJ2-3; D possibly corresponds to TRBD2 (7 bases). This CDR3 contains 16 residues. The germline V gene encodes CDR1 DFQATT and CDR2 SNEGSKA (reference sequence). The CDR3 region is CSARDGGARGTDTRYF. CDR3 nucleotides: TGCAGTGCTAGAGATGGGGGGGCGCGAGGAACAGATACGCGGTATTTT.

Many counts were recorded for this clonotype. The V call is TRBV5-1, the J call TRBJ1-1; D uncertain. The CDR3 has 13 amino acids. Germline CDR1 and CDR2: SGHRS and YFSETQ. V dropped 1 base and J dropped 5 bases, with 9 bases sitting between them. Here the CDR3 DNA reads TGCGCCAGCAGCTTGTTCAGTGAGACTGAAGCTTTCTTT. Translated, it gives CASSLFSETEAFF.

Ten or more counts support this clonotype. The chain links TRBV27 to TRBJ2-3; TRBD1 aligns across 12 bases. Germline CDR1 and CDR2: MNHEY and SMNVEV (reference sequence). After removal of 5 bases from V and 0 bases from J, the junction contained 3 bases not matched to a gene. The CDR3 extends over 16 amino acids. Here the CDR3 DNA reads TGTGCCAGCAGTCGAGGGACAGGGGGCAGCACAGATACGCAGTATTTT. Protein: CASSRGTGGSTDTQYF.

At least ten counts were recorded for this clonotype. V usage is TRBV20-1 and J usage is TRBJ2-7, with D hard to call. Trimming pared 3 bases from V and 6 bases from J, leaving 12 bases between. This CDR3 is 12 amino acids long. Per germline, CDR1 DFQATT and CDR2 SNEGSKA (reference sequence). CDR3 DNA sequence: TGCAGTGCTAGTGGTGGGTTCGGCGAGCAGTACTTC. It encodes CSASGGFGEQYF.

This clonotype was detected many times. V gene TRBV7-9 combines with J gene TRBJ1-4; 7 nucleotides match TRBD1. The CDR3 sequence is 16 residues long. CDR1 SEHNR and CDR2 FQNEAQ come from the germline V gene (reference sequence). V shed 5 bases and J 5 bases; nucleotides not matched to a gene: 11. This CDR3 reads CASSPRDSGFNEKLFF. The CDR3 DNA reads as TGTGCCAGCAGCCCTCGGGACAGTGGTTTCAATGAAAAACTGTTTTTT.